The 20 T cell receptor beta chains in this list originate from one sample, sequenced in a study of T cell responses to AZD1222 COVID-19 vaccine. Data came from immunoSEQ multiplex PCR; TCRdb stores just in-frame clones and leaves some out. The sample shows roughly 100,000 clones, about 90% of them seen only once. The starting material was peripheral blood, obtained on day 0 of AZD1222 vaccination. The origin of the receptors is an adult in good health.

The chain is built from TRBV27 and TRBJ2-1, with a tentative D call TRBD2 (7 bases). Germline CDR1 reads MNHEY; CDR2 reads SMNVEV (reference sequence). V lost 0 bases to trimming and J lost 8 bases, with 11 bases between them. CDR3 size: 14 residues. CDR3 region: CASSLSGGPYEQFF. The DNA for the CDR3 is TGTGCCAGCAGTTTATCGGGGGGGCCCTATGAGCAGTTCTTC.

The chain carries TRBV18 and TRBJ2-5; D may correspond to TRBD1 or TRBD2 (6 bases each). Germline V lookup: CDR1 KGHSH, CDR2 LQKENI. The CDR3 is 16 residues long. Trimming took off 4 bases at V and 1 base at J, with 16 bases between the two ends. CDR3 residues: CASSLLWGASQETQYF. CDR3 bases: TGTGCCAGCTCACTGTTATGGGGGGCCTCCCAAGAGACCCAGTACTTC.

The rearrangement links TRBV11-3 to TRBJ1-1; no clear D. The CDR3 sequence is 13 residues long. Germline CDR1 SGHNT, CDR2 YENEEA. V was cut by 4 bases and J by 0 bases, with 6 bases left in between. The CDR3 sequence is CASSSVVNTEAFF. In DNA, the CDR3 is TGTGCCAGCAGCTCGGTCGTGAACACTGAAGCTTTCTTT.

CDR3 in DNA: TGTGCCAGCAGCCGCCGACACGGGGAGCTGTTTTTT. Protein: CASSRRHGELFF. The chain carries TRBV7-8 and TRBJ2-2; D is unresolved. There are 12 residues in the CDR3. The ends were cut back, 5 bases at V and 7 bases at J, with 8 bases in the middle. Germline CDR1 is SGHVS and CDR2 is FQNEAQ.

The genes are TRBV11-1 and TRBJ1-1; D is possibly TRBD1 (6 bases). V was clipped by 1 base and J by 7 bases, with 10 bases between them. The germline gives CDR1 SGHAT, CDR2 FQDESV (reference sequence). The CDR3 runs to 13 residues. The CDR3, as DNA: TGTGCCAGCAGCTTAGACCGGGACATTGAAGCTTTCTTT. It encodes CASSLDRDIEAFF.

The chain couples TRBV10-1 to TRBJ2-3, with TRBD2 identical over 8 bases. The CDR3 contains 14 residues. J lost 7 bases, V lost 3 bases, and 6 bases had no gene match. Germline V gene sequence: CDR1 WNHNN, CDR2 SYGVQD (reference sequence). CDR3 loop: CASSDWRGENTQYF. CDR3 bases: TGCGCCAGCAGTGACTGGCGGGGGGAAAATACGCAGTATTTT.

CDR3 amino acids: CASSPGGGGSTDTQYF. CDR3 DNA sequence: TGTGCCAGCAGCCCCGGCGGAGGGGGGTCCACAGATACGCAGTATTTT. This rearrangement joins TRBV5-4 to TRBJ2-3; D might be TRBD1 or TRBD2, each matching 6 bases. The CDR3 contains 16 residues. CDR1 and CDR2 from the germline V gene are SGHNT and YYREEE (reference sequence). Trimming pared 4 bases from V and 2 bases from J, leaving 17 bases between. Full variable domain (remainder filled in from reference TRBV5-4 and TRBJ2-3): ETGVTQSPTHLIKTRGQQVTLRCSSQSGHNTVSWYQQALGQGPQFIFQYYREEENGRGNFPPRFSGLQFPNYSSELNVNALELDDSALYLCASSPGGGGSTDTQYFGPGTRLTVL.

The chain carries TRBV7-6 and TRBJ1-4, with unresolved D. Between the trimmed V and J ends, which lost 5 bases and 2 bases, there was a span of 9 bases. This CDR3 contains 14 residues. Germline CDR1 and CDR2: SGHVS and FNYEAQ. The CDR3 sequence: CASSLGGTNEKLFF. CDR3 nucleotide sequence: TGTGCCAGCAGCCTGGGAGGGACTAATGAAAAACTGTTTTTT.

This sequence joins TRBV5-1 and TRBJ2-1; 12 bases align to TRBD2. This CDR3 comprises 16 residues. CDR1 and CDR2 from the germline V gene are SGHRS and YFSETQ. Unmatched junction bases numbered 6, after V lost 4 bases and J lost 4 bases. Here the CDR3 reads CASSHGLAGMYNEQFF. DNA for the CDR3: TGCGCCAGCAGCCACGGACTAGCGGGGATGTACAATGAGCAGTTCTTC.

The rearrangement joins TRBV5-4 to TRBJ1-1; D call uncertain. Germline CDR1 reads SGHNT; CDR2 reads YYREEE (reference sequence). The V and J ends lost 0 bases and 0 bases respectively, with 3 bases between them. There are 13 residues in the CDR3. The CDR3: CASSLAVNTEAFF. Here the CDR3 DNA reads TGTGCCAGCAGCTTGGCCGTGAACACTGAAGCTTTCTTT.

The rearrangement uses TRBV6-1 and TRBJ1-1, with D perhaps matching TRBD1 (5 bases). There are 17 residues in the CDR3. Trimming took off 2 bases at V and 6 bases at J, with 22 bases between the two ends. Germline V gene data show CDR1 as MNHNS and CDR2 as SASEGT. CDR3 in amino acids: CASSETAWGEFSAEAFF. DNA of the CDR3: TGTGCCAGCAGTGAAACGGCTTGGGGGGAATTTTCAGCTGAAGCTTTCTTT.

The chain combines TRBV4-2 with TRBJ1-1; the match to TRBD1 covers 8 bases. Trimming cost V 4 bases and J 2 bases; bases outside gene matches: 18. This CDR3 is 19 amino acids long. CDR1 is LGHNA, CDR2 YNFKEQ, per germline. CDR3 in amino acids: CASSPPGGQGALLNTEAFF. The DNA for the CDR3 is TGTGCCAGCAGCCCCCCCGGGGGGCAGGGGGCTCTGCTAAACACTGAAGCTTTCTTT.

CDR3 in amino acids: CASSQGVGDRVPYTF. The CDR3 nucleotides are TGTGCCAGCAGCCAAGGGGTCGGGGACAGGGTACCTTACACCTTC. The rearrangement joins TRBV3-1 (or the pseudogene TRBV3-2) to TRBJ1-2; 9 bases map to TRBD1. Losses at the gene ends were 1 base for V and 11 bases for J; bases not matched to a gene: 11. The CDR3 contains 15 residues. Germline CDR1 is LGHDT and CDR2 is YNNKEL (reference sequence).

This clone appeared once. The chain couples TRBV14 to TRBJ2-3; D tentatively fits TRBD1 or TRBD2 (5 bases each). Germline CDR1 SGHDN, CDR2 FVKESK. V was trimmed by 2 bases and J by 3 bases, leaving 12 bases between them. The CDR3 consists of 15 residues. The CDR3 DNA reads as TGTGCCAGCAGCCAACAGAGGGGCAGGACAGATACGCAGTATTTT. It translates to CASSQQRGRTDTQYF.

This rearrangement joins TRBV14 to TRBJ2-5; D may be TRBD1 (5 bases). CDR1 is SGHDN, CDR2 FVKESK, per germline. This CDR3 contains 14 residues. Trimming removed 2 bases at V and 1 base at J, with 8 bases between. CDR3 sequence (DNA): TGTGCCAGCAGCCAACCAGGGCTCCAAGAGACCCAGTACTTC. The encoded protein is CASSQPGLQETQYF.

This clone was detected a few times. This sequence joins TRBV6-5 and TRBJ2-1; D possibly matches TRBD1 or TRBD2 (5 bases each). The CDR3 loop spans 13 amino acids. The V gene's germline CDR1 is MNHEY and CDR2 SVGAGI. V lost 5 bases and J 10 bases, leaving 15 bases between the germline ends. In DNA, the CDR3 is TGTGCCAGCAGTCCGGGACCTGAGCGGGAGCAGTTCTTC. It specifies CASSPGPEREQFF.

This rearrangement joins TRBV24-1 to TRBJ1-2; D is possibly TRBD1 (6 bases). The CDR3 spans 12 residues. Deletions cut 9 bases from V and 4 bases from J, with 11 bases between. Germline V gene data show CDR1 as KGHDR and CDR2 as SFDVKD. The CDR3 DNA reads as TGTGCCACCGCGGACAGTTTCTATGGCTACACCTTC. Translated, it gives CATADSFYGYTF.

The chain couples TRBV28 to TRBJ1-2, with D unclear. This CDR3 contains 11 residues. Deletions cut 6 bases from V and 7 bases from J, with 9 bases between. The germline V gene has CDR1 MDHEN and CDR2 SYDVKM. CDR3 nucleotides: TGTGCCAGCAGCGACCGGATTGGCTACACCTTC. Protein sequence: CASSDRIGYTF.

V and J are TRBV2 and TRBJ1-6; D not certain. V lost 8 bases, J lost 11 bases, and 16 bases lay in between. The CDR3 has 13 residues. The V gene's germline CDR1 is SNHLY and CDR2 FYNNEI. CDR3 nucleotide sequence: TGTGCCAGCCTCCCCTACCCCCAGGCACCCCTCCACTTT. This translates into CASLPYPQAPLHF.

Notes on this clone: A read error may account for a junction end that differs from germline. The chain has TRBV11-3 and TRBJ1-2; D gene unclear. The CDR3 loop spans 8 amino acids. Germline lookup yields CDR1 SGHNT and CDR2 YENEEA. CDR3 amino acids: CASSPPRF. Here the CDR3 DNA reads TGTGCCAGCAGCCCGCCCCGTTTC. Using reference TRBV11-3 and TRBJ1-2 for the parts outside the CDR3, the full variable domain is EAGVVQSPRYKIIEKKQPVAFWCNPISGHNTLYWYLQNLGQGPELLIRYENEEAVDDSQLPKDRFSAERLKGVDSTLKIQPAELGDSAVYLCASSPPRFGSGTRLTVV.